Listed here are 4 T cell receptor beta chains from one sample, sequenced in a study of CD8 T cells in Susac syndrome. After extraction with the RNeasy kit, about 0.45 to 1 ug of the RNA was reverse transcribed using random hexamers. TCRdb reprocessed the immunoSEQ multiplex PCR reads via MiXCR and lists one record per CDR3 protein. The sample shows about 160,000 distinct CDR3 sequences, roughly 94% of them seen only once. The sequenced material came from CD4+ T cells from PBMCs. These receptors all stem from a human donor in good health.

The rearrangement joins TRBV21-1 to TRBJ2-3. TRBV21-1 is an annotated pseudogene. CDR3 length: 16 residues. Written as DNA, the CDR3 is TGTGCCAGCAGCAAATGGGTTACGATACCCACAGATACGCAGTATTTT. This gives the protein CASSKWVTIPTDTQYF.

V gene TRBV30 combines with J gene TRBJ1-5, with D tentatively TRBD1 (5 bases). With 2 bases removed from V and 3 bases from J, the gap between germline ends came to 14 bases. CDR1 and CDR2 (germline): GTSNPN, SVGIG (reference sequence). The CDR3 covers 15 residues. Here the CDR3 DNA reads TGTGCCTGGAGTCCCGTGTGGGGGAACAATCAGCCCCAGCATTTT. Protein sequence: CAWSPVWGNNQPQHF. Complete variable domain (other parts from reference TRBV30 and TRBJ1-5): SQTIHQWPATLVQPVGSPLSLECTVEGTSNPNLYWYRQAAGRGLQLLFYSVGIGQISSEVPQNLSASRPQDRQFILSSKKLLLSDSGFYLCAWSPVWGNNQPQHFGDGTRLSIL.

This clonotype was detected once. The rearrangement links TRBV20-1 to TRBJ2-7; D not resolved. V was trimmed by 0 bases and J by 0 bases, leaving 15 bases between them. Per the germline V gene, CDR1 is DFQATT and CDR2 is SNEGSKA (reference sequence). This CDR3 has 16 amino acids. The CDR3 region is CSAREELTDRSYEQYF. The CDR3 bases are TGCAGTGCTAGAGAAGAGCTAACGGACCGCTCCTACGAGCAGTACTTC.

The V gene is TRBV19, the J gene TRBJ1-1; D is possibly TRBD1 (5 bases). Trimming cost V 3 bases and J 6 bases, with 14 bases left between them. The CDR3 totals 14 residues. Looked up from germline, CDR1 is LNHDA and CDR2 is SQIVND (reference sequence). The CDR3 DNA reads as TGTGCCAGTAGTATCCTTGGGGGTAGGTCTGAAGCTTTCTTT. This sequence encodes CASSILGGRSEAFF.